This TCR beta chain was sequenced for a study of blood T cell repertoires in COVID-19. Study at large: Sites in the United States, Italy and Spain provided acute and convalescent COVID-19 samples. From T cells, B-cell-depleted T cells, or PBMCs came the material, which was cDNA or gDNA.

Per the study methods: Estimation of nucleated cell counts was performed using reference gene primer amplification. Sequencing used immunoSEQ multiplex PCR; TCRdb keeps in-frame clones, though not all of them. V and J calls and clone size are as listed in that table; D and trimming were resolved from the DNA. Counted here are 40,000 to 55,000 clones, 88% occurring once; the ten biggest clones make up 8% to 10%. The CDR3 covers 18 residues. V was pared by 3 bases and J by 0 bases, with 8 bases of the junction left unmatched. The germline CDR1 and CDR2 sequences are SGDLS and YYNGEE. The sample consisted of peripheral blood. This clonotype was obtained from a man between 45 and 60 years old with active COVID-19. The rearrangement joins TRBV9 to TRBJ2-1; 11 bases agree with TRBD2. In DNA, the CDR3 is TGTGCCAGCAGCGCCCGTAGGACTAGCGGGCTCTCCTACAATGAGCAGTTCTTC. As protein: CASSARRTSGLSYNEQFF.